These T cell receptor beta chains were read from a single sample in a study of OX40 agonist ivuxolimab in advanced cancers. Sequenced by immunoSEQ multiplex PCR; TCRdb stores in-frame clones only, minus some. The table has roughly 100,000 clones, around 90% seen once; the top ten hold around 0.15%. The sample here was CD4+ or CD8+ T cells sorted from blood, taken in a trial of the OX40 agonist ivuxolimab. Every receptor here comes from an adult with an advanced solid tumor such as melanoma, head and neck, liver or kidney cancer. CDR3s include the opening cysteine and the closing phenylalanine or tryptophan. A D gene is named only where the DNA matches it firmly. Size values are once, few and many counts, or a class for expanded clones, and some rows have none.

d_call clone_size j_call v_call cdr3_nt cdr3_aa
NA NA TRBJ2-2 TRBV6-1 TGTGCCAGCAGTCTACGGCGGGCCGGGGAGCTGTTTTTT CASSLRRAGELFF
NA NA TRBJ2-3 TRBV7-3 TGTGCCAGCAGCTCCTACGCGGGTATTAGCACAGATACGCAGTATTTT CASSSYAGISTDTQYF
NA once TRBJ2-7 TRBV7-2 TGTGCCAGCAGCCTCCCCAAGGTGGGAGAGCAGTACTTC CASSLPKVGEQYF
NA NA TRBJ2-7 TRBV28 TGTGCCAGCAGTTTATCCGTGAGCTCCTACGAGCAGTACTTC CASSLSVSSYEQYF
TRBD2 NA TRBJ2-2 TRBV9 TGTGCCAGCAGCGGGTCGGGACTAGCGAACACCGGGGAGCTGTTTTTT CASSGSGLANTGELFF
NA NA TRBJ2-7 TRBV28 TGTGCCAGCTGGCAGGGTCACGAGCAGTACTTC CASWQGHEQYF
NA NA TRBJ2-1 TRBV28 TGTGCCAGCGAGGGTCCCGCAACCTACAATGAGCAGTTCTTC CASEGPATYNEQFF
TRBD2 NA TRBJ2-2 TRBV5-8 TGTGCCAGCGATCGGGGGGAGAACACCGGGGAGCTGTTTTTT CASDRGENTGELFF
NA NA TRBJ2-3 TRBV29-1 TGCAGCGTCGCAGGGAATCCTAGTGCAGATACGCAGTATTTT CSVAGNPSADTQYF
NA NA TRBJ1-4 TRBV2 TGTGCCAGCATAGGAGTAGGTGAAAAACTGTTTTTT CASIGVGEKLFF
NA NA TRBJ1-6 TRBV27 TGTGCCAGCAAGGTCGGATATGGGGGCGCATCCTCACCCCTCCACTTT CASKVGYGGASSPLHF
NA NA TRBJ2-5 TRBV2 TGTGCCAGTGATCGGTCTAGGGGCCAAGAGACCCAGTACTTC CASDRSRGQETQYF
NA NA TRBJ2-7 TRBV27 TGTGCCAGCAGTTTATCCCGTTTAGTAGCGGAGTACGAGCAGTACTTC CASSLSRLVAEYEQYF
NA NA TRBJ2-5 TRBV30 TGTGCCTGGACCCGAGGAGGGGGACGAGAGACCCAGTACTTC CAWTRGGGRETQYF
NA NA TRBJ1-2 TRBV30 TGTGCCTGGAGTAGTTCAAGGGCTAACTATGGCTACACCTTC CAWSSSRANYGYTF
NA NA TRBJ2-7 TRBV6-1 TGTGCCAGCAGTGAGGGACGGCCGCAGTACTTC CASSEGRPQYF
NA NA TRBJ2-7 TRBV19 TGTGCCAGTCACCCCAGGGGAATGGCCTACGAGCAGTACTTC CASHPRGMAYEQYF
NA NA TRBJ1-2 TRBV6-5 TGTGCCAGCAGCCGCGACGGAATCTATGGCTACACCTTC CASSRDGIYGYTF
NA NA TRBJ2-1 TRBV30 TGTGCCTGGAGTGGGTCGGGAGCACTGACCTACAATGAGCAGTTCTTC CAWSGSGALTYNEQFF
NA NA TRBJ2-7 TRBV28 TGTGCCAGCAGCTCCCCGGGACCCAACTACGAGCAGTACTTC CASSSPGPNYEQYF